This T cell receptor beta chain was identified in a study of sequential checkpoint blockade in melanoma. Study at large: Patients were randomized 1:1 to nivolumab-then-ipilimumab or ipilimumab-then-nivolumab first-line.

Specified treatment: randomized to nivolumab then ipilimumab (arm A) or the reverse (arm B). Sorted cells were live CD3+CD8+, lacking CD19 and CD56, from PBMCs. The table came from immunoSEQ multiplex PCR; TCRdb's copy has only in-frame clones and leaves some out. The table records roughly 31,000 clones, about 88% of them present only once. This clone has only a few counts. V was pared by 0 bases and J by 5 bases, with 14 bases of the junction left unmatched. The germline V gene has CDR1 SQVTM and CDR2 ANQGSEA. CDR3 length equals 17 residues. The sample here was CD8+ T cells sorted from blood (inferred from file names), taken from a patient given nivolumab and ipilimumab in sequence. This receptor was obtained from a human donor with melanoma. The chain carries TRBV29-1 and TRBJ2-5, with 8 bases aligning to TRBD2. CDR3 residues: CSVEDPGSGDMLETQYF. CDR3 sequence (DNA): TGCAGCGTTGAAGATCCGGGTAGCGGGGATATGTTGGAGACCCAGTACTTC.